Below, 10 T cell receptor beta chains from the same sample are listed, as sequenced in a study of cytomegalovirus exposure and HLA in healthy donors. 13 Jbeta primers and 60 Vbeta primers were used for the PCR. Only in-frame clones appear in the TCRdb table, and some are missing; sequencing was by immunoSEQ multiplex PCR. In the table there are about 190,000 clones, about four fifths of which are singletons. The specimen was PBMCs. These receptors were obtained from a woman aged 40 to 49 in good health and CMV-seronegative.

The J gene is TRBJ1-1, the V gene TRBV11-3; perhaps TRBD1 as D (5 bases). The germline V gene has CDR1 SGHNT and CDR2 YENEEA. The germline V and J ends were trimmed by 8 bases and 1 base, with 8 bases remaining between them. This CDR3 is 12 amino acids long. The CDR3 protein is CASLQGNTEAFF. In DNA form, the CDR3 reads TGTGCCAGCCTTCAGGGGAACACTGAAGCTTTCTTT. The full variable domain, its missing parts supplied by reference TRBV11-3 and TRBJ1-1, is EAGVVQSPRYKIIEKKQPVAFWCNPISGHNTLYWYLQNLGQGPELLIRYENEEAVDDSQLPKDRFSAERLKGVDSTLKIQPAELGDSAVYLCASLQGNTEAFFGQGTRLTVV.

The J gene is TRBJ1-4, the V gene TRBV29-1; D might be TRBD1 (6 bases). Germline CDR1 SQVTM, CDR2 ANQGSEA. There are 15 residues in the CDR3. V was pared by 6 bases and J by 8 bases, with 22 bases between. In DNA form, the CDR3 reads TGCAGCGTCGCAAGTATGACAGGCGCCCTCGAAAAACTGTTTTTT. Its protein product is CSVASMTGALEKLFF.

The V call is TRBV7-2, the J call TRBJ1-5; weak D call: TRBD1 (6 bases). The CDR3 extends over 13 amino acids. Trimming removed 8 bases at V and 6 bases at J, with 14 bases between. Per germline, CDR1 SGHTA and CDR2 FQGNSA. CDR3 in DNA: TGTGCCAGCGCTAAGGAAGGGGGTCAGCCCCAGCATTTT. It codes for CASAKEGGQPQHF.

V and J are TRBV29-1 and TRBJ2-3, with D perhaps TRBD2 (6 bases). This CDR3 comprises 15 residues. Trimming left V 2 bases short and J 3 bases short, with 15 bases between. The germline V gene has CDR1 SQVTM and CDR2 ANQGSEA. The CDR3, as DNA: TGCAGCGTTGAAAGCGCTAGCGACCTTACAGATACGCAGTATTTT. It specifies CSVESASDLTDTQYF.

This sequence joins TRBV19 and TRBJ2-4, with a weak D call TRBD2 (6 bases). The germline gives CDR1 LNHDA, CDR2 SQIVND (reference sequence). V was clipped by 10 bases and J by 1 base, with 17 bases between them. The CDR3 runs to 15 residues. The CDR3 region is CATMTGVGAKNIQYF. The CDR3 bases are TGTGCCACCATGACGGGGGTAGGGGCCAAAAACATTCAGTACTTC. The full variable domain, in which reference TRBV19 and TRBJ2-4 provide the parts outside the CDR3, is DGGITQSPKYLFRKEGQNVTLSCEQNLNHDAMYWYRQDPGQGLRLIYYSQIVNDFQKGDIAEGYSVSREKKESFPLTVTSAQKNPTAFYLCATMTGVGAKNIQYFGAGTRLSVL.

The DNA for the CDR3 is TGTGCCAGCAGCATCGAGCGGCAGGTCTACGAGCAGTACTTC. It translates to CASSIERQVYEQYF. The rearrangement uses TRBV11-2 and TRBJ2-7; tentatively, D is TRBD2 (5 bases). This CDR3 comprises 14 residues. CDR1 and CDR2 from the germline V gene are SGHAT and FQNNGV. Trimming took 5 bases from V and 3 from J, leaving 14 bases between them.

The rearrangement joins TRBV14 to TRBJ1-4; 8 bases line up with TRBD1. In germline, CDR1 is SGHDN, CDR2 FVKESK. Unmatched junction bases numbered 2, after V lost 3 bases and J lost 2 bases. The CDR3 totals 15 residues. The CDR3, as DNA: TGTGCCAGCAGCCACCGGGACAGGACTAATGAAAAACTGTTTTTT. Protein sequence: CASSHRDRTNEKLFF.

The chain is built from TRBV19 and TRBJ1-5; weak D call: TRBD1 (6 bases). Trimming removed 7 bases from V and 1 base from J, with 17 bases in between. Germline CDR1 LNHDA, CDR2 SQIVND (reference sequence). This CDR3 has 16 amino acids. The DNA for the CDR3 is TGTGCCAGTATGCAAAGACAGGCCCGAAGCAATCAGCCCCAGCATTTT. It codes for CASMQRQARSNQPQHF.

This clone was seen a handful of times. The chain recombines TRBV6-1 with TRBJ2-3, with 13 bases matching TRBD2. Germline CDR1 is MNHNS and CDR2 is SASEGT. This CDR3 spans 16 amino acids. Trimming removed 4 bases from V and 4 bases from J; junction bases left unmatched: 5. The CDR3 bases are TGTGCCAGCAGTGGGGGGACTAGCGGGAACCCAGATACGCAGTATTTT. Translating it yields CASSGGTSGNPDTQYF.

This clone was observed a single time. The chain couples TRBV7-9 to TRBJ2-5; 9 nucleotides align to TRBD2. J was trimmed by 4 bases and V by 5 bases; bases with no gene match: 20. Germline V gives CDR1 SEHNR, CDR2 FQNEAQ (reference sequence). CDR3 length equals 19 residues. CDR3 bases: TGTGCCAGCAGCCCCACCCCCGCGACTAGCGGAGCCGCGATAGAGACCCAGTACTTC. It encodes CASSPTPATSGAAIETQYF.